The rows below give T cell receptor beta chains drawn from one sample of a study of beta chain features in type 1 diabetes. Method: immunoSEQ multiplex PCR; TCRdb's copy keeps in-frame clones and lacks some. The sample includes 38,000 or so clones, 55% to 70% of them seen just once. Sequenced sample: Tregs from blood. The receptors here all came from a woman aged 30 to 39 in good health. Both conserved end residues are part of each CDR3. The order of the fields is CDR3 length, clone size, V gene, J gene, D gene, CDR3 protein, CDR3 DNA. D genes are given only for firm matches. Clone size is given for some rows only: seen once, a few or many times, or a class if the clone is expanded.

15	.	TRBV29-1	TRBJ2-6	.	CSVASYFSGANVLTF	TGCAGCGTTGCCTCTTACTTCTCTGGGGCCAACGTCCTGACTTTC
15	.	TRBV6-1	TRBJ2-3	TRBD1	CASSAGGRGTDTQYF	TGTGCCAGCAGTGCAGGGGGACGCGGGACAGATACGCAGTATTTT
16	.	TRBV5-1	TRBJ2-1	TRBD2	CASSLSAGGSYNEQFF	TGCGCCAGCAGCTTGAGTGCGGGAGGGAGTTACAATGAGCAGTTCTTC
15	.	TRBV6-5	TRBJ2-5	.	CTSSYSMVPRETQYF	TGTACCAGCAGTTACTCGATGGTACCCCGGGAGACCCAGTACTTC
18	.	TRBV6-1	TRBJ2-2	.	CASSVPNGRFRGTGELFF	TGTGCCAGCAGTGTACCCAATGGACGATTCCGGGGCACCGGGGAGCTGTTTTTT
13	few	TRBV4-2	TRBJ2-1	.	CASSQDQRPGQFF	TGTGCCAGCAGCCAAGACCAGCGCCCCGGTCAGTTCTTC
14	.	TRBV27	TRBJ1-2	.	CASSPILGSYGYTF	TGTGCCAGCAGTCCCATCCTCGGGAGTTATGGCTACACCTTC
13	.	TRBV30	TRBJ1-2	.	CAWSGRRKNGYTF	TGTGCCTGGAGTGGAAGGAGGAAGAATGGCTACACCTTC
17	few	TRBV18	TRBJ2-1	.	CASSPRGQDYSYNEQFF	TGTGCCAGCTCACCTAGAGGGCAGGATTACTCCTACAATGAGCAGTTCTTC
15	.	TRBV7-2	TRBJ2-7	.	CASSLEKGHSYEQYF	TGTGCCAGCAGCTTAGAGAAGGGGCACTCCTACGAGCAGTACTTC
17	.	TRBV7-3	TRBJ2-2	TRBD2	CASSSRRLAGGPGELFF	TGTGCCAGCAGCTCCCGACGACTAGCGGGAGGGCCGGGGGAGCTGTTTTTT
16	.	TRBV10-3	TRBJ2-1	TRBD2	CAISESGLAVYNEQFF	TGTGCCATCAGTGAGTCCGGACTAGCGGTCTACAATGAGCAGTTCTTC
13	.	TRBV28	TRBJ2-1	.	CASRAPAYNEQFF	TGTGCCAGCAGGGCCCCAGCCTACAATGAGCAGTTCTTC
14	.	TRBV15	TRBJ2-4	.	CATSRDRGAVVQYF	TGTGCCACCAGCAGAGATCGCGGGGCAGTTGTTCAGTACTTC
17	.	TRBV7-2	TRBJ2-3	TRBD2	CASSLAVLAGAADTQYF	TGTGCCAGCAGCTTAGCTGTCCTAGCGGGAGCCGCAGATACGCAGTATTTT
17	.	TRBV1	TRBJ2-1	.	CTSSQSSWFVRINEQFF	TGCACCAGCAGCCAATCATCGTGGTTTGTTAGAATCAATGAGCAGTTCTTC
15	.	TRBV29-1	TRBJ1-1	.	CSVHLLRGYYTEAFF	TGCAGCGTCCATCTCCTCAGGGGATATTACACTGAAGCTTTCTTT
14	.	TRBV7-9	TRBJ2-7	TRBD1	CASSLSGTGHEQYF	TGTGCCAGCAGCTTGTCCGGGACAGGACACGAGCAGTACTTC
14	.	TRBV11-2	TRBJ2-2	.	CALKGGSNTGELFF	TGTGCCTTAAAGGGGGGGAGCAACACCGGGGAGCTGTTTTTT
14	.	TRBV19	TRBJ2-3	.	CASSIRLSTDTQYF	TGTGCCAGTAGTATTCGACTGAGCACAGATACGCAGTATTTT
16	.	TRBV15	TRBJ1-1	TRBD1	CATSTNKQGMNTEAFF	TGTGCCACCAGCACAAATAAACAGGGGATGAACACTGAAGCTTTCTTT
15	.	TRBV7-3	TRBJ2-3	TRBD1	CASSLGRGSGDTQYF	TGTGCCAGCAGCTTAGGCAGGGGGTCCGGAGATACGCAGTATTTT